A single sample is the source of the 11 T cell receptor beta chains below, sequenced in a study of blood T cell repertoires in COVID-19. Some clones are missing from TCRdb's copy, which holds only in-frame ones; the method was immunoSEQ multiplex PCR. The table lists 65,000 to 90,000 clones, around 90% of them singletons. Material: peripheral blood. Receptors originate from a human donor in a cohort sampled during active COVID-19.

CDR3 DNA sequence: TGCACAAAGCGCCAGGGGGCGCGGGGCTACACCTTC. It translates to CTKRQGARGYTF. The chain couples TRBV29-1 to TRBJ1-2, with TRBD1 matching 8 bases. In germline, CDR1 is SQVTM, CDR2 ANQGSEA. The CDR3 has 12 amino acids.

The chain links TRBV18 to TRBJ2-5; weak D call: TRBD2 (5 bases). Trimming took 2 bases from V and 7 from J, leaving 11 bases between them. This CDR3 is 13 amino acids long. Germline-derived CDR1 and CDR2 are KGHSH and LQKENI. The CDR3 DNA reads TGTGCCAGCTCACCAAGGGAACGGGGGACCCAGTACTTC. Its translation is CASSPRERGTQYF. Full variable domain (missing parts from reference TRBV18 and TRBJ2-5): NAGVMQNPRHLVRRRGQEARLRCSPMKGHSHVYWYRQLPEEGLKFMVYLQKENIIDESGMPKERFSAEFPKEGPSILRIQQVVRGDSAAYFCASSPRERGTQYFGPGTRLLVL.

To note about this clone: One end of the junction is discordant with germline, which a read error may explain. The chain uses TRBV7-7 and TRBJ2-5, with 7 nucleotides matching TRBD1. The CDR3 is 14 residues long. The V gene's germline CDR1 is SSHAT and CDR2 FNYEAQ (reference sequence). CDR3 region: CASSLESGGTGQYF. The CDR3 DNA reads TGTGCTAGCAGCTTGGAATCAGGGGGAACGGGCCAGTACTTC.

This chain links TRBV11-2 with TRBJ2-1; 7 bases fit TRBD2. Germline lookup yields CDR1 SGHAT and CDR2 FQNNGV. The trim removed 0 bases at V and 3 bases at J, leaving 2 bases unmatched. This CDR3 is built from 15 residues. The CDR3 spells CASSLEPSGYNEQFF. In DNA, the CDR3 is TGTGCCAGCAGCTTAGAGCCTAGCGGCTACAATGAGCAGTTCTTC.

The genes are TRBV28 and TRBJ1-2, with D unresolved. The CDR3 loop spans 11 amino acids. Trimming removed 8 bases from V and 4 bases from J, with 8 bases in between. Germline-derived CDR1 and CDR2 are MDHEN and SYDVKM. CDR3 in amino acids: CASARSYGYTF. CDR3 nucleotide sequence: TGTGCCAGCGCTAGGAGCTATGGCTACACCTTC.

This chain uses TRBV2 with TRBJ2-2, with no clear D. The V and J ends lost 7 bases and 4 bases respectively, with 16 bases between them. The CDR3 length is 15 residues. The germline CDR1 and CDR2 sequences are SNHLY and FYNNEI. This CDR3 reads CASNSLPGGTGELFF. The CDR3 DNA reads as TGTGCCAGCAACTCCCTTCCCGGTGGCACCGGGGAGCTGTTTTTT.

The chain recombines TRBV30 with TRBJ1-1, with D maybe TRBD1 (5 bases). Germline V lookup: CDR1 GTSNPN, CDR2 SVGIG (reference sequence). V shed 2 bases and J shed 4 bases, with 8 bases lying between them. The CDR3 runs 12 residues. The DNA of the CDR3 is TGTGCCTGGAGTCCGGGACTCACTGAAGCTTTCTTT. Translation: CAWSPGLTEAFF.

This sequence joins TRBV25-1 and TRBJ2-7, with a possible D match to TRBD1 (5 bases). The CDR3 covers 13 residues. Trimming left V 8 bases short and J 0 bases short, with 11 bases between. CDR1 is MGHDK, CDR2 SYGVNS, per germline. CDR3 coding DNA: TGTGCCAGCCTTCAGGGTGGCTCCTACGAGCAGTACTTC. It translates to CASLQGGSYEQYF.

The chain employs TRBV28 and TRBJ2-5, with no clear D. The germline gives CDR1 MDHEN, CDR2 SYDVKM. The CDR3 runs 15 residues. V shed 8 bases and J shed 2 bases, with 18 bases lying between them. In DNA, the CDR3 is TGTGCCAGCGAAAAGGAGACGAACAAACAAGAGACCCAGTACTTC. This sequence encodes CASEKETNKQETQYF.

This chain's CDR3 is CASSLATGGEQYF. In DNA form, the CDR3 reads TGCGCCAGCAGCCTCGCCACAGGGGGCGAGCAGTACTTC. V is TRBV5-1 and J is TRBJ2-7; 8 bases align to TRBD1. The CDR3 runs to 13 residues. Trimming removed 4 bases from V and 6 bases from J; junction bases left unmatched: 6. Germline-derived CDR1 and CDR2 are SGHRS and YFSETQ.

This clone was recorded only once. This chain connects TRBV11-2 to TRBJ1-5; D unresolved. Per germline, CDR1 SGHAT and CDR2 FQNNGV. CDR3 length: 13 residues. With 2 bases removed from V and 9 bases from J, the gap between germline ends came to 11 bases. CDR3 nucleotide sequence: TGTGCCAGCAGCTTAACAGACGACATGCCCCAGCATTTT. Protein: CASSLTDDMPQHF.